The clone carrying this T cell receptor (beta chain) was detected only once. Its antigen is as yet unknown. The data originate from a study of Ad26.COV2.S vaccination and SARS-CoV-2 variants. General study results and limits: There was a possibility that the TCR breadth and depth analyses underestimated total T cell responses. Higher spike-specific TCR breadth was found in vaccine recipients than in placebo recipients.

Profiling relied on immunoSEQ multiplex PCR, and the TCRdb table lists in-frame clones only, not all of them. The sample includes some 250,000 clones, 85% to 90% seen only once; the top ten take over 8.5%. Treatment denoted: some 19 received Ad26.COV2.S at low or high dose, single or two shots; 5 received placebo; per-sample allocation not given. Each sample was drawn 63 days after the first injection (of vaccine or placebo). An Ad26 vector expressing Wuhan-strain SARS-CoV-2 spike served as the vaccine. The material sequenced was peripheral blood, taken in a trial of Ad26.COV2.S vaccine versus placebo. The clonotype was recovered from a person between 18 and 60 years old who received the Ad26.COV2.S COVID-19 vaccine or a placebo.

In nucleotides, the CDR3 is TGTGCCAGCAGCTCCAGAGGGGGACAGGGATACAATGAGCAGTTCTTC. Its protein product is CASSSRGGQGYNEQFF. This chain joins TRBV7-2 and TRBJ2-1; 9 bases are shared with TRBD1. Per germline, CDR1 SGHTA and CDR2 FQGNSA. This CDR3 comprises 16 residues. The trim removed 4 bases at V and 4 bases at J, leaving 8 bases unmatched.